This T cell receptor beta chain was observed in a study of T cell responses to AZD1222 COVID-19 vaccine (dated by TCRdb to 2020 to 2022). As for the study more broadly: AZD1222 recipients given second doses at about 4 weeks or at about 12 weeks were pooled, since spike-specific TCR depth and breadth were not found to differ between the two schedules. A total of under 250 trial participants underwent TCR sequencing, of whom 207 had received two doses of AZD1222 and approximately 25 had received two doses of the MenACWY control vaccine. Trial participants were enrolled by age into subgroups of 18-55, 56-69 and 70-plus years, and about 150, 27 and 61 TCR-sequenced participants, respectively, were included in these subgroups. Results and caveats for the whole study, not just this receptor: CD4 TCRs associated with the vaccine covered the entire spike protein, and the dominant responses were in regions 160-218 and 743-854. Conclusions about previously exposed vaccinees are limited because only five to seven AZD1222 recipients were SARS-CoV-2 seropositive at baseline. Participants were mostly white British, with more females than males. The authors suggested clonal diversity may have been underestimated. Reportedly, close to half of the unique spike-specific TCRs recognized epitopes lying outside the regions that are mutated in the B.1.351 and B.1.1.7 variants. Because no samples from the day 14 peak response were available, repertoires could be characterized only after the peak T cell response. In the small 56-69-year group, the increase in depth fell short of significance, most likely because of low power. Spike-specific TCR breadth and depth rose significantly after two AZD1222 doses compared with day 0 and with MenACWY recipients.

Trimming at the junction amounts to 3 bases on V and 10 bases on J, and the germline ends lie 15 bases apart. From the cysteine up to the phenylalanine, the CDR3 has a length of 13 residues. Only the CDR3 DNA stays, 39 bases, in frame from base 1. What this sample's time point label stands for: baseline before first vaccination. Samples from vaccinated people were obtained from the UK trials COV001 and COV002, which included a single-blind randomized controlled phase 2/3 trial of AZD1222 (ChAdOx1 nCoV-19) in healthy adults. Trial participant PBMC samples were collected at day 0 and day 28 after the second dose for TCRbeta chain sequencing. The CDR3 regions of human TCRbeta chains were analyzed by immunosequencing. The original pipeline was this. Repertoire TCRs were matched against a reference library of SARS-CoV-2-specific TCRs generated with the MIRA antigen-specificity platform. Breadth was defined as the fraction of unique TCRs that were SARS-CoV-2-associated. Depth was defined as the fraction of total T cells that were SARS-CoV-2-associated. Using the MIRA data, every spike-specific TCR was mapped to the spike region that the TCR reacted to and assigned to either a CD4 or a CD8 class. Log10-transformed breadth and depth values were compared by one-way ANOVA with Sidak's multiple comparisons tests. The table comes from immuneACCESS by way of TCRdb, which keeps in-frame sequences with V and J called. Part of the clones is missing from these tables; in studies checked, under half for an unresolved V gene and the rest for unknown reasons. D and trimming come from the DNA, and the V and J calls and clone size come from that table. The sample contains about 130,000 clones, around 92% of them found a single time. The top ten constitute 1.5% to 1.9% of the sample.

For this clone: No antigen is known for it. No base quality information exists; no much larger clone differs at one position.

Material: peripheral blood, obtained on day 0 of AZD1222 vaccination. The receptor was derived from an adult in good health. Rearrangement joined TRBV12-3 or TRBV12-4 to TRBJ1-2; the D segment cannot be called with confidence. Here is the DNA: TGTGCCAGCAGTTTCCCGGGTCCGGATGACTACACCTTC. Translation gives CASSFPGPDDYTF.